This T cell receptor (beta chain) was sequenced for a study of neurological immune-mediated disorders (dated by TCRdb to about 2019). Describing the broader study: Among the approximately 35 multiple sclerosis patients, relapsing-remitting MS was present in some 31 and secondary progressive MS was present in 3. Using UMI-based sequencing, the study compared peripheral blood TCR-beta repertoires from patients with HTLV-I-associated myelopathy (HAM/TSP), patients with multiple sclerosis, and healthy controls. Longitudinal samples, technical triplicates and paired sorted CD4+ and CD8+ T-cell subsets, alongside PBMC samples, were included among the roughly 100 TCR-beta libraries. The cohort comprised roughly 70 subjects: 15 or so HAM/TSP patients, around 34 multiple sclerosis patients and about 20 healthy controls. The paper as a whole reports these results and caveats: In a phylogenetic analysis, the repertoires of 18 out of 34 MS patients fell into a single cluster of related CDR3 sequences, pointing to a possible signature at the repertoire level. No identical CDR3 amino acid sequences were found to be shared among expanded clones across subjects, suggesting that TCR-beta repertoires were private in all groups. The MS cluster was not associated with any clinical or MRI features, and the authors stated that larger cohorts are needed. TCR clonal expansion was greatest in HAM/TSP patients and smallest in MS patients, who ranked below even healthy controls.

This clonotype was observed a few times. There is no known antigen for this receptor. Within one base of it there is no much larger clone, and no base qualities were kept. cDNA synthesis used template-switch 5'RACE with a primer carrying a 10-nucleotide random unique molecular identifier tagging each TCR transcript. Every sequencing run covered 15-18 subjects and yielded more than 180 million TCR-beta sequences. The RNeasy kit was used for extraction of total RNA. The KAPA Real-time Library Amplification kit was used to amplify TCR-beta VDJ regions with primers targeting the TCR constant region and the 5'RACE anchor. A first PCR added sample indexes and Illumina adaptors, and a second PCR then raised library yield. The roughly 650 bp TCR product was size-selected on a 2% E-gel SizeSelection system after Ampure bead purification. Before pooling, libraries had their quality checked on a Bioanalyzer, their concentration measured with Qubit, and their quantity determined with the Kapa Library Quantification kit. An Illumina HiSeq 2500 sequenced the libraries paired-end 2 x 150 bp. To increase sequence diversity, about 23-30% phiX was spiked into each library pool. From the authors' description of their analysis: The UMI-based MiGEC pipeline processed quality-filtered reads and removed over 80% of raw TCR sequences during error correction. IMGT germline references were used for alignment of VDJ genes, and clonotypes were defined by a unique CDR3 amino acid sequence together with V-J genes. Clonal expansion, Shannon diversity and CDR3 relatedness (CalcPairwiseDistances, ClusterSamples) were evaluated with VDJtools, and phylogenetic trees were built with CLCbio workbench. Clones with at least 8 unique UMIs were defined as expanded, with this threshold being based on coefficient-of-variation modelling across technical triplicates. TCRdb reran the public reads through fastp at Q25 and MiXCR, keeping productive beta chains. Identical CDR3 protein sequences are pooled into one entry, listed with their most common genes and DNA. TCRdb, rather than the study authors, made the V and J calls. In all, the sample holds 45,000 to 65,000 distinct CDR3 sequences, and approximately 4.4% of those were seen once. About 3.1% of the sample is taken by the ten largest.

CDR1 and CDR2 were assigned from the germline V gene as MDHEN and SYDVKM. Between the V and J ends, shortened by 4 bases and 6 bases respectively, the junction contains 10 bases. The CDR3 holds 13 amino acids from the cysteine to the phenylalanine. The read is trimmed to its CDR3 DNA, 39 bases read in frame from base 1. For unsorted PBMC libraries, 2 million PBMCs were used after storage in RNAlater at -80 degrees C until RNA extraction. The multiple sclerosis patients were enrolled in a US clinical protocol that evaluated disease progression with magnetic resonance imaging. Peripheral blood was subjected to Ficoll-Hypaque density gradient centrifugation to isolate PBMCs, which were then cryopreserved in liquid nitrogen.

This chain is built from TRBV28 and TRBJ2-1; the D segment may tentatively be TRBD1 or TRBD2, each giving 5 matched bases. Sequenced: PBMCs. This receptor was identified in a man aged 50 or older with multiple sclerosis. The CDR3 here reads CASSWGSGNEQFF. The DNA reads as follows: TGTGCCAGCAGTTGGGGGAGCGGCAATGAGCAGTTCTTC.